What follows describes a single T cell receptor (beta chain). The sample carries other DNA sequences with the same CDR3. This specimen belongs to a study of technical replicates of blood from several donors. TCRdb keeps only in-frame clones here, not all; method: immunoSEQ multiplex PCR. The top ten hold roughly 0.26% of the sample, which has under 90,000 clones, around 92% seen once. CDR1 SGDLS and CDR2 YYNGEE come from the germline V gene. CDR3 length equals 14 residues. The germline V and J ends were trimmed by 0 bases and 1 base, with 7 bases remaining between them. Sequencing was performed on T cells isolated from PBMCs. The clonotype comes from a human donor in good health. The chain carries TRBV9 and TRBJ1-1; D not resolved. CDR3 residues: CASSVVGGNTEAFF. The CDR3 DNA reads TGTGCCAGCAGCGTAGTAGGCGGGAACACTGAAGCTTTCTTT.